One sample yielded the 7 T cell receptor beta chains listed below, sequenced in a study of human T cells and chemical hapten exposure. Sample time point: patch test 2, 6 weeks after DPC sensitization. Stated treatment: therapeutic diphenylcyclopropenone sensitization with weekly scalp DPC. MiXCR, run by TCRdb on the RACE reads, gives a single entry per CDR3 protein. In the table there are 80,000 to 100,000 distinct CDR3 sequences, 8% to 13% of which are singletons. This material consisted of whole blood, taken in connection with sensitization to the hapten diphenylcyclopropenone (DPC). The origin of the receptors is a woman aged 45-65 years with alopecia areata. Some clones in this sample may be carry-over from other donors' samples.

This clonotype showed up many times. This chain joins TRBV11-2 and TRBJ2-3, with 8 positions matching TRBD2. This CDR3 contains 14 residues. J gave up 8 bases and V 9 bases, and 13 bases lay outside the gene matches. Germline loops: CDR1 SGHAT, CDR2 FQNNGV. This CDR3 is CASCRLTSGGTQYF. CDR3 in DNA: TGTGCCAGTTGCCGACTTACTAGCGGCGGTACGCAGTATTTT.

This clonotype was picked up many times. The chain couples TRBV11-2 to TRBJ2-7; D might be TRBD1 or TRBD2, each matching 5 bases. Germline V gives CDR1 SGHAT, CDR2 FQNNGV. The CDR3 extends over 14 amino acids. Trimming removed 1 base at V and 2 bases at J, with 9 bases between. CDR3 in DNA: TGTGCCAGCAGCTTAGCGGGGACCCCCTACGAGCAGTACTTC. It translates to CASSLAGTPYEQYF. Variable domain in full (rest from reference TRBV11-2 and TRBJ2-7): EAGVAQSPRYKIIEKRQSVAFWCNPISGHATLYWYQQILGQGPKLLIQFQNNGVVDDSQLPKDRFSAERLKGVDSTLKIQPAKLEDSAVYLCASSLAGTPYEQYFGPGTRLTVT.

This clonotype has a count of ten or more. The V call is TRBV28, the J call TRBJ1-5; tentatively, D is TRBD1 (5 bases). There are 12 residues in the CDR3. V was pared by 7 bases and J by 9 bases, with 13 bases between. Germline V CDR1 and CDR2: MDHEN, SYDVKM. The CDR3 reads CASTTQRGPQHF. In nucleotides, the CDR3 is TGTGCCAGCACTACGCAGAGGGGGCCCCAGCATTTT. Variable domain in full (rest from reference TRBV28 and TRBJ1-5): DVKVTQSSRYLVKRTGEKVFLECVQDMDHENMFWYRQDPGLGLRLIYFSYDVKMKEKGDIPEGYSVSREKKERFSLILESASTNQTSMYLCASTTQRGPQHFGDGTRLSIL.

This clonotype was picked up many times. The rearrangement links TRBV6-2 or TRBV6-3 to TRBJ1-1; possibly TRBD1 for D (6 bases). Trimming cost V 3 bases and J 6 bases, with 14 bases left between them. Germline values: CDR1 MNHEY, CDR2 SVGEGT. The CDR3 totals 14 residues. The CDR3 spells CASSYGGRRAEAFF. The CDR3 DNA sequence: TGTGCCAGCAGTTATGGGGGGCGAAGGGCTGAAGCTTTCTTT.

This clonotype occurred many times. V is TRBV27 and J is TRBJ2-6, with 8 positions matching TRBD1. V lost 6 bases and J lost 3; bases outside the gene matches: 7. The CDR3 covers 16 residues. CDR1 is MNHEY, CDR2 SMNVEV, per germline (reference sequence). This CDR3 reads CASSGRQGLGANVLTF. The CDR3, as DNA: TGTGCCAGCAGCGGTAGACAGGGGCTTGGGGCCAACGTCCTGACTTTC.

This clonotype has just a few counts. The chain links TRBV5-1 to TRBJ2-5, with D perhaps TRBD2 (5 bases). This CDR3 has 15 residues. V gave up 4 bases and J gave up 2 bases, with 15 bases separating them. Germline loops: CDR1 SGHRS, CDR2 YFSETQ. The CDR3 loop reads CASSPGGGQQETQYF. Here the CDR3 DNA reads TGCGCCAGCAGCCCAGGAGGAGGCCAACAAGAGACCCAGTACTTC.

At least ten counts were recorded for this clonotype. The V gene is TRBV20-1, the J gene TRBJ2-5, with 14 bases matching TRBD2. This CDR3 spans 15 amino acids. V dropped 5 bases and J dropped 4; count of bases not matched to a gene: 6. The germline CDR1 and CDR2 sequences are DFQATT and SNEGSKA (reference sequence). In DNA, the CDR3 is TGCAGTGCTTCCGGACTAGCGGGAGGTGGAGAGACCCAGTACTTC. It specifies CSASGLAGGGETQYF.